Following are 4 T cell receptor beta chains from one sample sequenced in a study of blood T cell repertoires in COVID-19. Some clones are missing from TCRdb's copy, which holds only in-frame ones; the method was immunoSEQ multiplex PCR. Here the sample spans roughly 140,000 clones, approximately 90% being singletons. The sequenced sample was peripheral blood. Receptors were obtained from a human donor in a cohort sampled during active COVID-19.

The chain has TRBV2 and TRBJ1-1, with a weak D call TRBD1 (5 bases). The germline V gene encodes CDR1 SNHLY and CDR2 FYNNEI. The CDR3 length is 13 residues. V was pared by 6 bases and J by 1 base, with 9 bases between. Written as DNA, the CDR3 is TGTGCCAGCAGGACTCAGGGGAACACTGAAGCTTTCTTT. Residues: CASRTQGNTEAFF.

This sequence joins TRBV18 and TRBJ2-1; TRBD1 might be the D (6 bases). V was shortened by 5 bases and J by 2 bases, with 13 bases between the two germline ends. The germline V gene encodes CDR1 KGHSH and CDR2 LQKENI. The CDR3 spans 15 residues. The CDR3 reads CASSAGRGTYNEQFF. Written as DNA, the CDR3 is TGTGCCAGCTCAGCTGGAAGGGGGACCTACAATGAGCAGTTCTTC. The complete variable domain, with remaining parts taken from reference TRBV18 and TRBJ2-1, reads NAGVMQNPRHLVRRRGQEARLRCSPMKGHSHVYWYRQLPEEGLKFMVYLQKENIIDESGMPKERFSAEFPKEGPSILRIQQVVRGDSAAYFCASSAGRGTYNEQFFGPGTRLTVL.

Worth noting for this clone: Other DNA sequences in the same sample also yield this CDR3. V gene TRBV3-1 (or the pseudogene TRBV3-2) combines with J gene TRBJ2-7, with D possibly being TRBD1 (5 bases). The CDR3 has 15 amino acids. Trimming took off 3 bases at V and 0 bases at J, with 12 bases between the two ends. Per the germline V gene, CDR1 is LGHDT and CDR2 is YNNKEL (reference sequence). CDR3 loop: CASSQATGSSYEQYF. The DNA for the CDR3 is TGTGCCAGCAGCCAGGCCACAGGAAGCTCCTACGAGCAGTACTTC.

The chain recombines TRBV29-1 with TRBJ1-3; TRBD1 might be the D (5 bases). Germline assignment: CDR1 SQVTM and CDR2 ANQGSEA. The CDR3 loop spans 14 amino acids. Trimming removed 7 bases from V and 4 bases from J, with 17 bases in between. For the CDR3, the DNA is TGCAGCGCCTTGCGGGACGCGGGAGGAAACACCATATATTTT. The encoded protein is CSALRDAGGNTIYF. The whole variable domain, remainder taken from reference TRBV29-1 and TRBJ1-3, is SAVISQKPSRDICQRGTSLTIQCQVDSQVTMMFWYRQQPGQSLTLIATANQGSEATYESGFVIDKFPISRPNLTFSTLTVSNMSPEDSSIYLCSALRDAGGNTIYFGEGSWLTVV.